This note documents a single TCR beta chain sequence. The table came from immunoSEQ multiplex PCR; TCRdb's copy has only in-frame clones and leaves some out. The table lists about 26,000 clones, roughly 80% of them singletons. Germline-derived CDR1 and CDR2 are SGHRS and YFSETQ. V lost 4 bases to trimming and J lost 5 bases; unmatched junction nucleotides: 5. This CDR3 region has 15 residues. The record originates from a study of neoadjuvant nivolumab and ipilimumab in lung cancer. The chain combines TRBV5-1 with TRBJ2-5; 13 positions agree with TRBD2. The source of this sequence is an adult with non-small cell lung cancer. The sequenced sample was peripheral blood, obtained before neoadjuvant nivolumab, alone or with ipilimumab. CDR3 region: CASSRTSGGQETQYF. The CDR3 bases are TGCGCCAGCAGCAGGACTAGCGGGGGACAGGAGACCCAGTACTTC.